The 20 T cell receptor beta chains below all came from one sample that was sequenced in a study of preoperative IRX-2 immunotherapy in early breast cancer. Described treatment: preoperative locoregional IRX-2 cytokine immunotherapy. Clones were sequenced by immunoSEQ multiplex PCR, and TCRdb holds only the in-frame ones, with some missing. The sample lists about 24,000 clones, approximately 90% seen once, with 28% in the top ten. The input for sequencing was tumor tissue, taken after IRX-2 immunotherapy. These receptors were taken from a human donor with breast cancer.

This clone was detected a few times. V and J are TRBV11-2 and TRBJ1-6; D is uncertain. This CDR3 has 15 amino acids. Trimming shortened V by 1 base and J by 4 bases, and 8 bases separated the two germline ends. The germline gives CDR1 SGHAT, CDR2 FQNNGV. The CDR3 is CASSLAQRYNSPLHF. The DNA of the CDR3 is TGTGCCAGCAGCTTAGCCCAGCGGTATAATTCACCCCTCCACTTT. Full variable domain (remainder filled in from reference TRBV11-2 and TRBJ1-6): EAGVAQSPRYKIIEKRQSVAFWCNPISGHATLYWYQQILGQGPKLLIQFQNNGVVDDSQLPKDRFSAERLKGVDSTLKIQPAKLEDSAVYLCASSLAQRYNSPLHFGNGTRLTVT.

This clone has just a few counts. The chain combines TRBV10-3 with TRBJ1-1; possibly TRBD1 for D (5 bases). V dropped 3 bases and J dropped 8 bases, with 10 bases sitting between them. This CDR3 has 12 amino acids. Germline-derived CDR1 and CDR2 are ENHRY and SYGVKD. The DNA for the CDR3 is TGTGCCATCAGTGACGGGACCCACGAAGCTTTCTTT. Its translation is CAISDGTHEAFF.

This chain connects TRBV7-9 to TRBJ1-4, with D possibly TRBD1 on 5 matching bases. The CDR3 is 14 residues long. In germline, CDR1 is SEHNR, CDR2 FQNEAQ (reference sequence). The germline V and J ends were trimmed by 2 bases and 5 bases, with 9 bases remaining between them. CDR3 loop: CASSLFGGNEKLFF. The CDR3 DNA sequence: TGTGCCAGCAGCTTATTTGGGGGGAATGAAAAACTGTTTTTT.

The chain uses TRBV4-1 and TRBJ2-2; TRBD1 is a possible D gene (5 bases). The germline V and J ends were trimmed by 2 bases and 0 bases, with 19 bases remaining between them. CDR1 MGHRA and CDR2 YSYEKL come from the germline V gene. The CDR3 runs to 19 residues. The CDR3 DNA is TGCGCCAGCAGCCAAAGAGACAGACGCGACAATACGAACACCGGGGAGCTGTTTTTT. Protein: CASSQRDRRDNTNTGELFF.

This clone was detected a few times. This sample includes further DNA sequences coding for the same CDR3. This sequence joins TRBV5-2 and TRBJ2-5; the listed D gene, TRBD2, was not tested against the DNA. TRBV5-2 is a listed pseudogene. The CDR3 spans 15 residues. As DNA, the CDR3 is TGCGCCAGCAGCCCAGAAGCTAGCCCCCGGGAGACCCAGTACTTC. Translation: CASSPEASPRETQYF.

CDR3 in DNA: TGTGCCAGCAGCAAGCCCGGGACAGGGGGCGCTTTGAACACTGAAGCTTTCTTT. As protein: CASSKPGTGGALNTEAFF. J is TRBJ1-1 and V is TRBV7-8; 12 nucleotides line up with TRBD1. The CDR3 totals 18 residues. The junction had 10 bases not matched to a gene; V was cut back by 5 bases and J by 0 bases. CDR1 is SGHVS and CDR2 is FQNEAQ in the germline V gene.

In nucleotides, the CDR3 is TGTGCCAGCAGTTTCCTAGAAACCCAGACCCAGTACTTC. Amino acid sequence: CASSFLETQTQYF. The chain has TRBV27 and TRBJ2-5; D is ambiguous. Germline assignment: CDR1 MNHEY and CDR2 SMNVEV (reference sequence). The CDR3 is 13 residues long. V gave up 3 bases and J gave up 6 bases, with 11 bases separating them.

V and J are TRBV11-2 and TRBJ2-7; D is undetermined. CDR1 SGHAT and CDR2 FQNNGV come from the germline V gene. The length of the CDR3 is 12 residues. Trimming removed 5 bases from V and 6 bases from J, with 11 bases in between. The CDR3 is CASSRWVAEQYF. The CDR3 DNA sequence: TGTGCCAGCAGCCGGTGGGTCGCCGAGCAGTACTTC.

The chain couples TRBV6-1 to TRBJ1-4; 10 bases are a match to TRBD1. The CDR3 extends over 14 amino acids. CDR1 MNHNS and CDR2 SASEGT come from the germline V gene. The V and J ends lost 6 bases and 5 bases, in that order; junction bases with no gene match: 3. The CDR3 protein is CASRRTGGNEKLFF. The CDR3 coding sequence is TGTGCCAGCAGAAGGACAGGGGGGAATGAAAAACTGTTTTTT.

The rearrangement links TRBV5-1 to TRBJ2-1; tentatively, D is TRBD1 (5 bases). V was pared by 0 bases and J by 6 bases, with 13 bases between. The CDR3 totals 15 residues. The germline CDR1 and CDR2 sequences are SGHRS and YFSETQ. CDR3 in DNA: TGCGCCAGCAGCTTGGGACAGCGTAAGGCCAATGAGCAGTTCTTC. Amino acids: CASSLGQRKANEQFF.

The chain has TRBV10-3 and TRBJ1-1; weak D call: TRBD1 (5 bases). This CDR3 comprises 13 residues. Trimming removed 6 bases at V and 1 base at J, with 9 bases between. Germline V gives CDR1 ENHRY, CDR2 SYGVKD. The CDR3 here is CAIRTDRNTEAFF. The CDR3 DNA is TGTGCCATCAGAACCGACAGGAACACTGAAGCTTTCTTT.

The V and J genes are TRBV18 and TRBJ1-4; D possibly corresponds to TRBD1 (6 bases). The CDR3 sequence is 15 residues long. Deletions cut 3 bases from V and 5 bases from J, with 13 bases between. Germline lookup yields CDR1 KGHSH and CDR2 LQKENI. The CDR3 region has the DNA TGTGCCAGCTCACCCCGAGGGGGAGGGAATGAAAAACTGTTTTTT. Translated, it gives CASSPRGGGNEKLFF.

V usage is TRBV6-5 and J usage is TRBJ1-1; D not certain. The germline V gene has CDR1 MNHEY and CDR2 SVGAGI. Between the trimmed V and J ends, which lost 0 bases and 0 bases, there was a span of 8 bases. The CDR3 is 15 amino acids. CDR3: CASSYSTFLNTEAFF. CDR3 bases: TGTGCCAGCAGTTACTCGACCTTTTTGAACACTGAAGCTTTCTTT.

The CDR3 region is CASSPSKIRTGGLNTEAFF. In DNA form, the CDR3 reads TGTGCCAGCTCACCTTCGAAAATAAGGACAGGGGGCCTGAACACTGAAGCTTTCTTT. The V gene is TRBV18, the J gene TRBJ1-1; 11 nucleotides match TRBD1. V dropped 3 bases and J dropped 0; count of bases not matched to a gene: 12. The CDR3 is 19 residues long. Germline values: CDR1 KGHSH, CDR2 LQKENI.

The chain couples TRBV28 to TRBJ1-3, with D uncertain. V was pared by 10 bases and J by 4 bases, with 17 bases between. The CDR3 is made up of 14 amino acids. Germline values: CDR1 MDHEN, CDR2 SYDVKM. Written as DNA, the CDR3 is TGTGCCACCATTGCGGGAGTTCTAGGAAACACCATATATTTT. Translated: CATIAGVLGNTIYF.

Concerning this clone: One end of the junction fails to match germline, which may point to a read error. J is TRBJ1-5 and V is TRBV2; D not certain. CDR3 length: 14 residues. Germline V gene data show CDR1 as SNHLY and CDR2 as FYNNEI. The CDR3 DNA reads as TGTACCAGCGCAGGCGGATATAACAATCAGCCCCAGCATTTT. It encodes CTSAGGYNNQPQHF. Full variable domain (rest looked up from reference TRBV2 and TRBJ1-5): EPEVTQTPSHQVTQMGQEVILRCVPISNHLYFYWYRQILGQKVEFLVSFYNNEISEKSEIFDDQFSVERPDGSNFTLKIRSTKLEDSAMYFCTSAGGYNNQPQHFGDGTRLSIL.

The CDR3 DNA sequence: TGTGCCAGCAGTCTCAAAGGACAGGGAGGCTTGTCTTTCTTT. The encoded protein is CASSLKGQGGLSFF. The rearrangement uses TRBV25-1 and TRBJ1-1, with 8 bases identical to TRBD1. The CDR3 is 14 amino acids. The ends lost 5 bases at V and 12 bases at J; junction bases unmatched: 14. CDR1 and CDR2 from the germline V gene are MGHDK and SYGVNS.

The chain joins TRBV5-1 to TRBJ2-3, with no clear D. V was trimmed by 2 bases and J by 6 bases, leaving 13 bases between them. The CDR3 contains 14 residues. From germline, CDR1 is SGHRS and CDR2 YFSETQ. In DNA, the CDR3 is TGCGCCAGCAGCTTTCTAAAGCTTAGCGATACGCAGTATTTT. This sequence encodes CASSFLKLSDTQYF.

The genes are TRBV10-3 and TRBJ2-6; TRBD2 agrees at 8 bases. The CDR3 contains 18 residues. CDR1 ENHRY and CDR2 SYGVKD come from the germline V gene. Trimming took 0 bases from V and 4 from J; bases not matched to a gene: 8. CDR3 DNA sequence: TGTGCCATCAGTGAGTCCCGGCGGGGGGCGCAAGGGGCCAACGTCCTGACTTTC. It encodes CAISESRRGAQGANVLTF.

V usage is TRBV11-3 and J usage is TRBJ2-7; 8 nucleotides agree with TRBD2. J was trimmed by 1 base and V by 6 bases; bases with no gene match: 5. The CDR3 length is 14 residues. CDR1 and CDR2 from the germline V gene are SGHNT and YENEEA. CDR3 protein: CASSRGGLSYEQYV. The CDR3, as DNA: TGTGCCAGCAGTCGGGGGGGCCTGTCCTACGAGCAGTACGTC.